One and the same sample provided the 4 T cell receptor beta chains below, sequenced in a study of blood T cells in healthy people across ages. Then a second PCR, running roughly 7 to 11 cycles, was carried out with a sample-barcoded 5' primer and a J-beta primer mix. TCRdb recomputed calls from the 5' RACE reads with MiXCR, one row per CDR3 protein. The profile shows 700,000 or so distinct CDR3 sequences, around a fifth of them singletons. What was sequenced was blood. Receptor source: a man between 70 and 80 years old in good health.

Notes on this clonotype: Its ends do not fully match the called genes, so a read error is possible. The chain joins TRBV3-1 to TRBJ1-3; D is unresolved. This CDR3 is built from 12 residues. Germline-derived CDR1 and CDR2 are LGHDT and YNNKEL (reference sequence). The CDR3 nucleotides are TGTGCCGGCAGCCAAGACGGAAACACCATATATTTT. It translates to CAGSQDGNTIYF.

This sequence joins TRBV12-3 or TRBV12-4 and TRBJ1-2, with 8 bases aligning to TRBD1. The CDR3 covers 15 residues. With V trimmed by 4 bases and J by 5 bases, 9 bases remained unmatched. This CDR3 is CASSSLDREAYGYTF. The CDR3, as DNA: TGTGCCAGCAGTTCCCTGGACAGGGAGGCGTATGGCTACACCTTC.

The genes are TRBV15 and TRBJ2-1; the match to TRBD1 covers 7 bases. The J call could be wrong; TRBJ2-5 is a better fit for the DNA end. This CDR3 comprises 16 residues. Germline V gene data show CDR1 as LNHNV and CDR2 as YYDKDF (reference sequence). The CDR3 DNA is TGTGCCACCAGCAGGGAGATTACGAGGGGGCTGGAGACCCAGTACTTC. Translated: CATSREITRGLETQYF.

There are many counts of this clonotype. The chain recombines TRBV12-3 or TRBV12-4 with TRBJ1-4; the D gene is possibly TRBD1 (5 bases). The CDR3 length is 14 residues. Trimming cost V 7 bases and J 7 bases, with 16 bases left between them. The CDR3 reads CASTAQGWGEKLFF. The CDR3 DNA is TGTGCCAGCACGGCCCAGGGCTGGGGTGAAAAACTGTTTTTT.